The 5 T cell receptor beta chains below come from one sample, sequenced in a study of T-cell memory formation after mild COVID-19. Using its own MiXCR run on the 5' RACE reads, TCRdb lists one record per CDR3 protein. The sample has some 250,000 distinct CDR3 sequences; around 17% are singletons. Sequenced input: PBMCs or a T cell subset sorted from them (not recorded which). These receptors all stem from a man younger than 30 who had mild COVID-19 (a few samples of this study predate the infection). Cell type and time point are not known.

This clonotype was observed a handful of times. This chain uses TRBV4-2 with TRBJ1-5, with 12 bases matching TRBD1. This CDR3 region has 17 residues. The germline gives CDR1 LGHNA, CDR2 YNFKEQ. Unmatched junction bases numbered 8, after V lost 1 base and J lost 7 bases. Here the CDR3 reads CASSQGGDRGHEQPQHF. CDR3 coding DNA: TGTGCCAGCAGCCAAGGGGGGGACAGGGGGCATGAACAGCCCCAGCATTTT.

This clonotype was picked up a small number of times. This rearrangement joins TRBV29-1 to TRBJ1-3; no reliable D call. Germline assignment: CDR1 SQVTM and CDR2 ANQGSEA. The ends were cut back, 2 bases at V and 3 bases at J, with 11 bases in the middle. The length of the CDR3 is 14 residues. DNA for the CDR3: TGCAGCGTTGAACAAAACCAAGATGGAAACACCATATATTTT. It codes for CSVEQNQDGNTIYF.

This clonotype was counted between two and nine times. The chain has TRBV7-2 and TRBJ2-7, with D possibly being TRBD1 or TRBD2 (5 bases each). V lost 4 bases, J lost 2 bases, and 15 bases lay in between. The germline gives CDR1 SGHTA, CDR2 FQGNSA. The CDR3 is made up of 15 amino acids. The CDR3 sequence: CASSSSGTYAYEQYF. In DNA form, the CDR3 reads TGTGCCAGCAGCTCCTCCGGGACCTATGCCTACGAGCAGTACTTC.

This clonotype turned up a few times. The chain combines TRBV5-1 with TRBJ2-5; 9 bases are shared with TRBD2. CDR1 and CDR2 from the germline V gene are SGHRS and YFSETQ. The CDR3 spans 14 residues. The ends lost 3 bases at V and 5 bases at J; junction bases unmatched: 5. The CDR3 loop reads CASSSSGVMETQYF. Written as DNA, the CDR3 is TGCGCCAGCAGCTCTAGCGGGGTTATGGAGACCCAGTACTTC.

J is TRBJ2-2 and V is TRBV10-3; D perhaps matches TRBD1 (5 bases). From germline, CDR1 is ENHRY and CDR2 SYGVKD. Trimming cost V 6 bases and J 5 bases, with 16 bases left between them. CDR3 length: 15 amino acids. The CDR3: CAIRPGWGRTGELFF. The CDR3, as DNA: TGTGCCATCAGGCCCGGGTGGGGCCGTACCGGGGAGCTGTTTTTT.